This entry is about one T cell receptor (beta chain). Its antigen is not identified. These data belong to a study of post-analysis software for immune sequencing data. Study context: Some patients lacked subtype; others had relapsing-remitting, secondary progressive or progressive-relapsing disease.

Between the trimmed V and J ends, which lost 5 bases and 0 bases, there was a span of 14 bases. The CDR3 contains 14 residues. The germline CDR1 and CDR2 sequences are DFQATT and SNEGSKA (reference sequence). General study points: Relative to controls, patients with multiple sclerosis showed significantly lower normalized Chao1 diversity. TRBV5-6, TRBV5-1 and TRBV20-1 were among five TRBV segments more frequent in patients than controls. Analysis by F measure revealed that same-batch samples clustered strongly together.

Unique molecular identifiers were carried by the TCR beta cDNA libraries. cDNA molecules numbering some 500,000 came from about 1 to 10 million T cells. One entry per CDR3 protein results from TCRdb running MiXCR on the PCR reads. Counted here are 350,000 to 500,000 distinct CDR3 sequences, 39% occurring once; the ten biggest clones make up 6.5% to 8%. The sequenced sample was blood. The rearrangement links TRBV20-1 to TRBJ2-7, with D possibly being TRBD2 (5 bases). This clonotype was obtained from a girl aged 2 to 10 with multiple sclerosis. CDR3 bases: TGCAGTGCTCACCCCGGACGGGACTCCTACGAGCAGTACTTC. Protein sequence: CSAHPGRDSYEQYF.